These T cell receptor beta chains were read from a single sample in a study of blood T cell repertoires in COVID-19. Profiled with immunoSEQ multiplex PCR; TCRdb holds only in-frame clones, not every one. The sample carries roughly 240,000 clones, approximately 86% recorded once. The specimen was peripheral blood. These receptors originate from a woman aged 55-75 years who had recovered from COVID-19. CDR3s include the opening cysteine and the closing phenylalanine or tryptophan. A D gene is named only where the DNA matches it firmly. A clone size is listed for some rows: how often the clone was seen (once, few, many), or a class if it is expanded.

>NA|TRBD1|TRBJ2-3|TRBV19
CASIHRDRGGDTQYF
TGTGCCAGTATTCACCGGGACAGGGGGGGAGATACGCAGTATTTT
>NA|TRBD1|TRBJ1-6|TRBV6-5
CASSYFGQGDSPLHF
TGTGCCAGCAGTTACTTTGGACAGGGGGATTCACCCCTCCACTTT
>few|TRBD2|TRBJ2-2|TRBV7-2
CASSLRTSGGRTGELFF
TGTGCCAGCAGCTTAAGGACTAGCGGGGGGCGGACCGGGGAGCTGTTTTTT
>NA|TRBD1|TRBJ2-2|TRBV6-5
CASRPDRANTGELFF
TGTGCCAGCAGGCCGGACAGGGCGAACACCGGGGAGCTGTTTTTT
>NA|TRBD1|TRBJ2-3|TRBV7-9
CASSPARDRGTDTQYF
TGTGCCAGCAGCCCGGCGAGGGACAGGGGCACAGATACGCAGTATTTT
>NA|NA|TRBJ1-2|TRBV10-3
CAISESLQYYGYTF
TGTGCCATCAGTGAGTCTTTACAGTACTATGGCTACACCTTC
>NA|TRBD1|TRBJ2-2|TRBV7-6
CASSLVTGTVTTGELFF
TGTGCCAGCAGCTTAGTCACAGGGACAGTCACGACCGGGGAGCTGTTTTTT
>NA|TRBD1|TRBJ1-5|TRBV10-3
CAISDQTGSYQPQHF
TGTGCCATCAGTGACCAGACAGGGAGCTATCAGCCCCAGCATTTT
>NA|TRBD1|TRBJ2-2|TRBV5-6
CASSYLDRATGELFF
TGTGCCAGCAGCTACCTGGACAGGGCCACCGGGGAGCTGTTTTTT
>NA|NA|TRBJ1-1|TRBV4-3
CASSLQLNTEAFF
TGCGCCAGCAGCCTACAGTTGAACACTGAAGCTTTCTTT
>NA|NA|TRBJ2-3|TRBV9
CASSVGFYTDTQYF
TGTGCCAGCAGCGTAGGTTTCTACACAGATACGCAGTATTTT
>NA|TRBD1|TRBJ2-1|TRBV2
CASSGGQGGEQFF
TGTGCCAGCAGTGGGGGACAGGGGGGTGAGCAGTTCTTC
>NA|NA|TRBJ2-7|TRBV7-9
CASSAAYEQYF
TGTGCCAGCAGCGCGGCCTACGAGCAGTACTTC
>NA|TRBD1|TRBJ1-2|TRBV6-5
CASSYDRDRGPYGYTF
TGTGCCAGCAGTTATGACCGGGACAGGGGGCCCTATGGCTACACCTTC
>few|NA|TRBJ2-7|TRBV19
CASSIGRASYEQYF
TGTGCCAGTAGTATAGGCAGGGCATCCTACGAGCAGTACTTC
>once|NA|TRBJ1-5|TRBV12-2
CASRLAFAGGSAVWNQPQHF
NA
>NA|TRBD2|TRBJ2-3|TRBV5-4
CASSLRTSGSTDTQYF
TGTGCCAGCAGCTTAAGGACTAGCGGGTCAACAGATACGCAGTATTTT
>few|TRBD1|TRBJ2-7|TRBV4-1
CASSQDLGTGLGEQYF
TGCGCCAGCAGCCAAGATCTTGGGACAGGGCTCGGGGAGCAGTACTTC
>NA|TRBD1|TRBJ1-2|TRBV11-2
CASSLRTGEDYGYTF
TGTGCCAGCAGCCTCCGCACAGGGGAGGACTATGGCTACACCTTC
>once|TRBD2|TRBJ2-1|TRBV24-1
CATSDEVGGGYNEQFF
TGTGCCACCAGTGATGAGGTTGGCGGGGGGTACAATGAGCAGTTCTTC
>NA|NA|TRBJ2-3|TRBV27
CASSLTLRPTSTDTQYF
TGTGCCAGCAGTTTAACCCTCCGGCCGACTAGCACAGATACGCAGTATTTT
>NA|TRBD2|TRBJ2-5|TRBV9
CASSTRTSQETQYF
TGTGCCAGCAGCACCCGGACTAGCCAAGAGACCCAGTACTTC
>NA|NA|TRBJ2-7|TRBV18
CASSPRPRGLTYEQYF
TGTGCCAGCTCACCAAGGCCGAGGGGACTTACCTACGAGCAGTACTTC
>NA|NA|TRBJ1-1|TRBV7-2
CASSSPLGSGTEAFF
TGTGCCAGCAGCTCCCCCCTCGGCAGCGGGACTGAAGCTTTCTTT
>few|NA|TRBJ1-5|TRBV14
CASSQERDQPQHF
TGTGCCAGCAGCCAAGAACGGGATCAGCCCCAGCATTTT
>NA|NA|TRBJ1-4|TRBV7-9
CASSLDRLTNEKLFF
TGTGCCAGCAGCCTCGACAGGCTCACTAATGAAAAACTGTTTTTT
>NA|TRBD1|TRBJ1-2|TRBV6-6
CATRGQGATFYGYTF
TGTGCCACCAGGGGACAGGGGGCGACCTTCTATGGCTACACCTTC
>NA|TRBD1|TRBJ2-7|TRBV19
CASSIGGQHSYEQYF
TGTGCCAGTAGTATAGGGGGACAGCACTCCTACGAGCAGTACTTC
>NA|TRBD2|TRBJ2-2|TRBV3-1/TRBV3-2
CASSPGLGGTGELFF
TGTGCCAGCAGCCCGGGACTAGGGGGGACCGGGGAGCTGTTTTTT
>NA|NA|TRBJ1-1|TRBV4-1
CASSPTGTNTEAFF
TGCGCCAGCAGCCCCACAGGGACGAACACTGAAGCTTTCTTT
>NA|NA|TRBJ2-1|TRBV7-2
CASSGRDNSYNEQFF
TGTGCCAGCAGCGGCCGGGACAACTCCTACAATGAGCAGTTCTTC
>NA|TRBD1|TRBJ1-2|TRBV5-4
CASSSGQGVYYGYTF
TGTGCCAGCAGCTCGGGACAGGGGGTTTACTATGGCTACACCTTC
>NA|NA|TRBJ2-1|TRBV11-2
CASSLAAGGSYNEQFF
TGTGCCAGCAGCTTAGCGGCCGGGGGTTCCTACAATGAGCAGTTCTTC
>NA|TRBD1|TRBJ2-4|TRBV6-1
CASSEPSGQGFYIQYF
TGTGCCAGCAGTGAACCTTCGGGACAGGGCTTCTACATTCAGTACTTC
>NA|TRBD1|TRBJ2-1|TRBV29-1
CSVTTGGYNEQFF
TGCAGCGTAACGACAGGGGGCTACAATGAGCAGTTCTTC
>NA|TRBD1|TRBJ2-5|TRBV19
CASSPQGAWETQYF
TGTGCCAGTAGTCCCCAGGGGGCATGGGAGACCCAGTACTTC
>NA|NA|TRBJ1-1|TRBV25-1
CASSEFSGQKNTEAFF
TGTGCCAGCAGTGAATTCAGCGGACAGAAGAACACTGAAGCTTTCTTT
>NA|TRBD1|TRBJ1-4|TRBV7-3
CASSPTGGRGANEKLFF
TGTGCCAGCAGCCCCACAGGGGGCAGGGGAGCTAATGAAAAACTGTTTTTT
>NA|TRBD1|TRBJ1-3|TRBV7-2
CASSLPGQRNTIYF
TGTGCCAGCAGTTTACCGGGACAGAGGAACACCATATATTTT
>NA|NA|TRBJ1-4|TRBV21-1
CASSKHQFPTTNEKLFF
TGTGCCAGCAGCAAACATCAGTTTCCCACAACTAATGAAAAACTGTTTTTT
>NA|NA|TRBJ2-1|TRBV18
CASSPSRDNEQFF
TGTGCCAGCTCACCATCCAGGGACAATGAGCAGTTCTTC
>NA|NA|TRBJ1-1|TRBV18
CASSPQQGDEGAFF
TGTGCCAGCTCACCGCAACAGGGCGACGAAGGGGCTTTCTTT